The rows below give T cell receptor beta chains drawn from one sample of a study of cytomegalovirus exposure and HLA in healthy donors. Clones were read by immunoSEQ multiplex PCR, and TCRdb kept only the in-frame ones, dropping some. This sample has under 150,000 clones, with around 78% found just once. Material: PBMCs. These receptors were obtained from a woman aged 40 to 50 in good health and CMV-seropositive. The CDR3 runs from the conserved cysteine through the conserved F or W. The D gene is left open where the match is weak. Rows give clone size only sometimes, using once, few, many, or a class for an expanded clone.

>15|.|.|TRBJ2-1|TRBV7-2
TGTGCCAGCAGCTCCGGGGTGGTGAGATACAATGAGCAGTTCTTC
CASSSGVVRYNEQFF
>16|.|TRBD1|TRBJ2-5|TRBV19
TGTGCCAGTAGTATAGCAAGAGGGACAGTCCCAGAGACCCAGTACTTC
CASSIARGTVPETQYF
>13|.|.|TRBJ2-1|TRBV5-4
TGTGCCAGCAGTTCTACCAGGGGTTGTGAGCAGTTCTTC
CASSSTRGCEQFF
>18|few|.|TRBJ1-2|TRBV4-1
TGCGCCAGCAGCCAAGGAAAGTCAGGCCCTGCTGCTAACTATGGCTACACCTTC
CASSQGKSGPAANYGYTF
>13|.|.|TRBJ2-3|TRBV7-9
TGTGCCAGCAGCCTGCAGGAGGGGAATACGCAGTATTTT
CASSLQEGNTQYF
>14|.|TRBD1|TRBJ1-6|TRBV11-3
TGTGCCAGCAGCCGGGACAGCCTTAATTCACCCCTCCACTTT
CASSRDSLNSPLHF
>18|.|.|TRBJ2-1|TRBV9
TGTGCCAGCAGCGGTGGGACAGGGAGGGTAGCGGGAATTAATGAGCAGTTCTTC
CASSGGTGRVAGINEQFF
>16|.|.|TRBJ1-4|TRBV18
TGTGCCAGCTCACCACCGGCATTTGAGGCGCGAGAGAAACTGTTTTTT
CASSPPAFEAREKLFF
>14|few|.|TRBJ1-5|TRBV18
TGTGCCAGCTCACCAGAGGCGGAGAGAGAGCCCCAGCATTTT
CASSPEAEREPQHF
>17|.|TRBD2|TRBJ2-3|TRBV5-4
TGTGCCAGCAGCTTGGCGGTATCAGCGGGGCCCACAGATACGCAGTATTTT
CASSLAVSAGPTDTQYF
>14|.|.|TRBJ2-7|TRBV28
TGTGCCAGCAGTTTTCCGGCCAGGCCCTACGAGCAGTACTTC
CASSFPARPYEQYF
>16|.|TRBD2|TRBJ2-5|TRBV9
TGTGCCAGCAGCAAAGGGGCTAGCGGGACTGAAGAGACCCAGTACTTC
CASSKGASGTEETQYF
>15|.|TRBD2|TRBJ2-7|TRBV11-3
TGTGCCAGCAGCTTACTAGCGGGAGGCGCCTACGAGCAGTACTTC
CASSLLAGGAYEQYF
>15|.|TRBD2|TRBJ2-2|TRBV7-9
TGTGCCAGCATCCAAGCGGGGTCGAACACCGGGGAGCTGTTTTTT
CASIQAGSNTGELFF
>12|.|.|TRBJ2-5|TRBV10-2
TGCGCCAGCAGTCCCCTAGGGTCCAGCAGGGACTTC
CASSPLGSSRDF
>15|.|.|TRBJ2-3|TRBV4-1
TGCGCCAGCAGCCAAGAGTGGCAGGGGTCAGATACGCAGTATTTT
CASSQEWQGSDTQYF
>15|once|TRBD2|TRBJ2-1|TRBV7-2
TGTGCCAGCAGCTTTGGGACTAGCGGTTACAATGAGCAGTTCTTC
CASSFGTSGYNEQFF
>15|.|.|TRBJ2-3|TRBV7-6
TGTGCCAGCAGCTCGATGGTGGGGCACACAGATACGCAGTATTTT
CASSSMVGHTDTQYF
>14|once|.|TRBJ2-3|TRBV2
TGTGCCAGCAGTGAAGGTGGGGTGAGCGGTACGCAGTATTTT
CASSEGGVSGTQYF
>14|.|TRBD1|TRBJ1-3|TRBV5-1
TGCGCCAGCAGCACTGGGACAGCTGGAAACACCATATATTTT
CASSTGTAGNTIYF
>13|.|.|TRBJ1-2|TRBV5-4
TGTGCCAGCAGCCGCGGGACCTACTATGGCTACACCTTC
CASSRGTYYGYTF
>16|.|TRBD1|TRBJ2-4|TRBV18
TGTGCCAGCTCACCTCCGGCACACAGGGGGCAGAACATTCAGTACTTC
CASSPPAHRGQNIQYF
>16|.|TRBD1|TRBJ1-3|TRBV18
TGTGCCAGCTCACCGAATAGACAGGGAGCAGGAAACACCATATATTTT
CASSPNRQGAGNTIYF
>13|few|.|TRBJ1-2|TRBV7-9
TGTGCCAGCAGCCCCAGGGCTAACTATGGCTACACCTTC
CASSPRANYGYTF
>16|.|.|TRBJ2-5|TRBV7-2
TGTGCCAGCAGCTTATTCGGGAGAGGAAATAAGGAGACCCAGTACTTC
CASSLFGRGNKETQYF
>14|.|TRBD1|TRBJ1-2|TRBV9
TGTGCCAGCAGCGCGACAGGGGAGACCTATGGCTACACCTTC
CASSATGETYGYTF
>14|.|.|TRBJ2-7|TRBV6-1
TGTGCCAGCAGTGCCCGGGACATCTTGTACGAGCAGTACTTC
CASSARDILYEQYF
>15|.|TRBD2|TRBJ2-3|TRBV25-1
TGTGCCAGCCCCGGGGGGAACTTTGACACAGATACGCAGTATTTT
CASPGGNFDTDTQYF
>16|.|TRBD2|TRBJ2-1|TRBV7-7
TGTGCTAGCAGCCCCAACAGCGGGGTCGGAGGCAATGAGCAGTTCTTC
CASSPNSGVGGNEQFF
>14|.|.|TRBJ1-6|TRBV7-9
TGTGCCAGCAGCTTATTCGGGGGGAATTCACCCCTCCACTTT
CASSLFGGNSPLHF
>16|.|.|TRBJ1-4|TRBV10-2
TGCGCCAGCAGTGAACTGCGCGCCGGCGGGAGTGAAAAACTGTTTTTT
CASSELRAGGSEKLFF
>17|.|.|TRBJ1-6|TRBV2
TGTGCCAGCAGTCAAGGACTGGCAAGCTCCTATAATTCACCCCTCCACTTT
CASSQGLASSYNSPLHF
>14|.|TRBD2|TRBJ2-3|TRBV6-1
TGTGCCAGCAGTGGTGCGGGAGGTGGAGATACGCAGTATTTT
CASSGAGGGDTQYF
>14|.|.|TRBJ2-1|TRBV7-3
TGTGCCAGCAGCTTATGGGGAGACTACAATGAGCAGTTCTTC
CASSLWGDYNEQFF
>13|.|.|TRBJ2-2|TRBV7-9
TGTGCCAGCAGCTTAAACGGGGCCGGGGAGCTGTTTTTT
CASSLNGAGELFF
>15|.|TRBD2|TRBJ2-3|TRBV6-5
TGTGCCAGCAGGGTTAGCGGGAGTTTCACAGATACGCAGTATTTT
CASRVSGSFTDTQYF
>12|.|TRBD2|TRBJ2-1|TRBV5-6
TGTGCCAGCAGCTTTAGCGGGATAGAGGAGTTCTTC
CASSFSGIEEFF
>13|few|TRBD2|TRBJ2-5|TRBV2
TGTGCCAGCACCCGAGCGGGAGGGGAGACCCAGTACTTC
CASTRAGGETQYF
>13|.|.|TRBJ2-3|TRBV5-1
TGCGCCAGCAGCACCGGACACGCAGATACGCAGTATTTT
CASSTGHADTQYF
>14|.|TRBD1|TRBJ2-7|TRBV7-8
TGTGCCAGCAGCTTAGGACAGGGCTACCGTGAGCAGTACTTC
CASSLGQGYREQYF
>11|.|.|TRBJ2-1|TRBV5-1
TGCGCCAGCAGTAATAATGAGGGGCAGTTCTTC
CASSNNEGQFF
>16|.|TRBD2|TRBJ2-5|TRBV7-9
TGTGCCAGCAGCCCCGGGACTAGCGGTTACCAAGAGACCCAGTACTTC
CASSPGTSGYQETQYF
>15|few|TRBD2|TRBJ2-3|TRBV28
TGTGCCAGCAGTTCTACTAGCGGGACGGGGGATACGCAGTATTTT
CASSSTSGTGDTQYF
>14|.|TRBD1|TRBJ1-5|TRBV19
TGTGCCAGTAGTGCGACAGGGTGGAGACAGCCCCAGCATTTT
CASSATGWRQPQHF
>14|once|.|TRBJ1-4|TRBV19
TGTGCCAGTACCCTCGGATCTCAGGGTGAAAAACTGTTTTTT
CASTLGSQGEKLFF
>14|.|TRBD1|TRBJ1-1|TRBV5-4
TGTGCCAGCAGCATACAGGGGTTTGAGACTGAAGCTTTCTTT
CASSIQGFETEAFF
>15|.|.|TRBJ2-2|TRBV5-1
TGCGCCAGCAGTTTGACAGGATCGAACACCGGGGAGCTGTTTTTT
CASSLTGSNTGELFF
>15|.|.|TRBJ2-5|TRBV18
TGTGCCAGCTCACCAAACAGTGGGGGCGTGGAGACCCAGTACTTC
CASSPNSGGVETQYF
>15|.|TRBD2|TRBJ2-1|TRBV13
TGTGCCAGCAGCTTGGGGACTAGCGGGAACAATGAGCAGTTCTTC
CASSLGTSGNNEQFF
>15|.|TRBD2|TRBJ2-1|TRBV19
TGTGCCAGTAGCCCCAGGACTAGCGGGAGGCTTGAGCAGTTCTTC
CASSPRTSGRLEQFF
>15|.|TRBD1|TRBJ1-5|TRBV6-1
TGTGCCAGCTGGACAGGGAGCACGAGCAATCAGCCCCAGCATTTT
CASWTGSTSNQPQHF